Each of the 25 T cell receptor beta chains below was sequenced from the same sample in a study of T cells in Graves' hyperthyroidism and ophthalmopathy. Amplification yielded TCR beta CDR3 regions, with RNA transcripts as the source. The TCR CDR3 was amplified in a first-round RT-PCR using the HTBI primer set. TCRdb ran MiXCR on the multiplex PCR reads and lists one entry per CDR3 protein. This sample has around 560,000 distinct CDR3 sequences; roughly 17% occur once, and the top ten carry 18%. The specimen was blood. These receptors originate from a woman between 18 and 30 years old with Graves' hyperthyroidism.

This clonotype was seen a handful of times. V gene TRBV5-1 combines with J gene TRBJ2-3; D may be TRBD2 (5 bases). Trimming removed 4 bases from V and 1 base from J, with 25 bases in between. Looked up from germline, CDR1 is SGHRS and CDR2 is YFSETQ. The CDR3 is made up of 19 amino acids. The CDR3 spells CASSLLPGGSKAGTDTQYF. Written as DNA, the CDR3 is TGCGCCAGCAGCCTACTCCCGGGCGGGTCCAAGGCAGGCACAGATACGCAGTATTTT.

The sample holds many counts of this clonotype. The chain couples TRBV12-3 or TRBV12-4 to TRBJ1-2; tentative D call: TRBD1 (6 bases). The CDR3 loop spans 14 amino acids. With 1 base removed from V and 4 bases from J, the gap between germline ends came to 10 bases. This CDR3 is CASSLGAGAYGYTF. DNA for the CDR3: TGTGCCAGCAGTTTAGGGGCAGGGGCCTATGGCTACACCTTC.

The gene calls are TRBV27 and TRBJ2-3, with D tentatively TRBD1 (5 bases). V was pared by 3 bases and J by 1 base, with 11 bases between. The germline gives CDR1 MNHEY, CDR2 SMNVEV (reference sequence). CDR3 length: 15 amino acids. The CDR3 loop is CASSFQGIGTDTQYF. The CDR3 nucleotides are TGTGCCAGCAGTTTTCAGGGTATTGGCACAGATACGCAGTATTTT.

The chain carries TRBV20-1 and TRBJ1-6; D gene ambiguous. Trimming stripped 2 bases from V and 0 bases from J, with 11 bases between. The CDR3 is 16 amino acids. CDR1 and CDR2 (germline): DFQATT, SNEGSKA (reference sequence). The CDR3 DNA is TGCAGTGCTAGATTTCCGGGTAGCTCCTATAATTCACCCCTCCACTTT. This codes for CSARFPGSSYNSPLHF.

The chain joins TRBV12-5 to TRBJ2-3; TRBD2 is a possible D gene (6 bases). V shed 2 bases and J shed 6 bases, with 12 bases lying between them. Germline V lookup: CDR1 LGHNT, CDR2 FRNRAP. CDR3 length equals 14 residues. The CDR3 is CASGLSLASDTQYF. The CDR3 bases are TGTGCTAGTGGTTTGAGTCTAGCGTCGGATACGCAGTATTTT.

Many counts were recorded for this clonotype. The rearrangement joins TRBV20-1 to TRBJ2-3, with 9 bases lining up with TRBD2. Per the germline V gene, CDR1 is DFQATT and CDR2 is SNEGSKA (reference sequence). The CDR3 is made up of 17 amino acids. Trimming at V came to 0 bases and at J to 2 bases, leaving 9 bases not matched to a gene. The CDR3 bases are TGCAGTGCTAGAGATGAGGTAGCGGGAGAACTCACAGATACGCAGTATTTT. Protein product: CSARDEVAGELTDTQYF.

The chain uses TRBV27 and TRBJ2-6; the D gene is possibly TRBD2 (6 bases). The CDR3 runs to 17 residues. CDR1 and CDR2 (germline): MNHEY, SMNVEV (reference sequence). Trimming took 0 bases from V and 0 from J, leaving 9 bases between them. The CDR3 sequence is CASSLSGLISGANVLTF. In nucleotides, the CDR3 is TGTGCCAGCAGTTTATCGGGACTTATCTCTGGGGCCAACGTCCTGACTTTC.

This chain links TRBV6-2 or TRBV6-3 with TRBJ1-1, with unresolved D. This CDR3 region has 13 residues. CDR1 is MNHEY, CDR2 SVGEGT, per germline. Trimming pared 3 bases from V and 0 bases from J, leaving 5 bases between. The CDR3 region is CASSYKVNTEAFF. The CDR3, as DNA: TGTGCCAGCAGTTATAAGGTGAACACTGAAGCTTTCTTT.

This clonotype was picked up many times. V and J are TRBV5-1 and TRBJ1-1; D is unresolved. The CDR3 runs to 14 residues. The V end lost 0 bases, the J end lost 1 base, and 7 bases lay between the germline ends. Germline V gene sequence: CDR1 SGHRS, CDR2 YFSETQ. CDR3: CASSLDLSNTEAFF. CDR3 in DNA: TGCGCCAGCAGCTTGGACTTATCGAACACTGAAGCTTTCTTT.

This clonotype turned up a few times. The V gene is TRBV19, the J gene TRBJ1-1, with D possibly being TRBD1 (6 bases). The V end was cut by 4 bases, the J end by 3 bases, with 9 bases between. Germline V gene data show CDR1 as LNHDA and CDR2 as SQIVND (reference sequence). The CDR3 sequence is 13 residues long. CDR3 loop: CASSKGGYTEAFF. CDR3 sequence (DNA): TGTGCCAGTAGTAAGGGGGGGTACACTGAAGCTTTCTTT. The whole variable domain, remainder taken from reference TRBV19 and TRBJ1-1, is DGGITQSPKYLFRKEGQNVTLSCEQNLNHDAMYWYRQDPGQGLRLIYYSQIVNDFQKGDIAEGYSVSREKKESFPLTVTSAQKNPTAFYLCASSKGGYTEAFFGQGTRLTVV.

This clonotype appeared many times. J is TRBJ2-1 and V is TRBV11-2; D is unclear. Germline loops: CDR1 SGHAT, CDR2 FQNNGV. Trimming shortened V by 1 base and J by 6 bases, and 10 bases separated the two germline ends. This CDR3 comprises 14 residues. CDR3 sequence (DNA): TGTGCCAGCAGCTTAGGTTTTAGTTTCAATGAGCAGTTCTTC. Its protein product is CASSLGFSFNEQFF. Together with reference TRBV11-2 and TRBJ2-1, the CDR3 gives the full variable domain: EAGVAQSPRYKIIEKRQSVAFWCNPISGHATLYWYQQILGQGPKLLIQFQNNGVVDDSQLPKDRFSAERLKGVDSTLKIQPAKLEDSAVYLCASSLGFSFNEQFFGPGTRLTVL.

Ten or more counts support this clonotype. CDR3 amino acids: CASSNRDSNQPQHF. In DNA, the CDR3 is TGTGCCAGCAGTAACCGGGATAGCAATCAGCCCCAGCATTTT. V and J are TRBV6-2 or TRBV6-3 and TRBJ1-5; D is uncertain. CDR3 size: 14 residues. V gave up 5 bases and J gave up 0 bases, with 8 bases separating them. The germline CDR1 and CDR2 sequences are MNHEY and SVGEGT.

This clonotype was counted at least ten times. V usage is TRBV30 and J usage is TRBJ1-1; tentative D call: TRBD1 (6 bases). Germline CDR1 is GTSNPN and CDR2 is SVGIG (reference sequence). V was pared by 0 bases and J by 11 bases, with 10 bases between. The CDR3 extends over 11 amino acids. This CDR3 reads CAWSVQGGAFF. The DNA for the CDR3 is TGTGCCTGGAGTGTACAAGGGGGGGCTTTCTTT.

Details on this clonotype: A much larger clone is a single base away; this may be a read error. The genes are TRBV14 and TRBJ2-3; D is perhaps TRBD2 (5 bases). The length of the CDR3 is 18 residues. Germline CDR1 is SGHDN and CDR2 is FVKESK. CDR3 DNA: TGTGCCAGCAGCCAAGATATCCCACTATTTTCTAGCACAGATACGCACTATTTT. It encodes CASSQDIPLFSSTDTHYF.

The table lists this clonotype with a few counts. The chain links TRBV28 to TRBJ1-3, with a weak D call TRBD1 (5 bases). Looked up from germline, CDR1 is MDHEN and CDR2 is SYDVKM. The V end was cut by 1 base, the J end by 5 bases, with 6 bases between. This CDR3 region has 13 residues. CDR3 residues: CASSLSGRNTIYF. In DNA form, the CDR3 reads TGTGCCAGCAGTTTATCGGGGCGAAACACCATATATTTT.

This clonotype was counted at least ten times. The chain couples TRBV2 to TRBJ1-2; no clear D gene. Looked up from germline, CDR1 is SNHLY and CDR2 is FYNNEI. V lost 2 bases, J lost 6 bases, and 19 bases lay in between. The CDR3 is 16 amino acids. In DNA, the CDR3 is TGTGCCAGCAGTGAAATTGGGAGCTTCCCCCACAATGGCTACACCTTC. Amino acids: CASSEIGSFPHNGYTF. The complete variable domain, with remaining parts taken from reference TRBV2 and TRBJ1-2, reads EPEVTQTPSHQVTQMGQEVILRCVPISNHLYFYWYRQILGQKVEFLVSFYNNEISEKSEIFDDQFSVERPDGSNFTLKIRSTKLEDSAMYFCASSEIGSFPHNGYTFGSGTRLTVV.

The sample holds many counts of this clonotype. The CDR3 coding sequence is TGTGCCAGCAGCGCCAGGGGGGATCAGCCCCAGCATTTT. Amino acid sequence: CASSARGDQPQHF. The genes are TRBV9 and TRBJ1-5, with 7 bases fitting TRBD1. CDR3 length: 13 residues. CDR1 SGDLS and CDR2 YYNGEE come from the germline V gene. The J segment lost 5 bases and the V segment lost 3 bases, leaving 2 bases of the junction unmatched.

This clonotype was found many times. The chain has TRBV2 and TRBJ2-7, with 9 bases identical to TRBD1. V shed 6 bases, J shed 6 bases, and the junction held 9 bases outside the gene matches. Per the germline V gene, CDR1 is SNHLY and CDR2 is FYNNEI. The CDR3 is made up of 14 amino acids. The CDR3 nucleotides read TGTGCCAGCAGAGCCGGGACAGGGCCTCGCGAGCAGTACTTC. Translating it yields CASRAGTGPREQYF.

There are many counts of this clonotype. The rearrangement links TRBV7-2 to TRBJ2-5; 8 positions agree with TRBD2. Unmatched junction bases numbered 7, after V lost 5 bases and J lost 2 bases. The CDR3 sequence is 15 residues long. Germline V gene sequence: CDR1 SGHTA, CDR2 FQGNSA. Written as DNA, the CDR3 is TGTGCCAGCAGCCCCAACGGGAGGGGACAAGAGACCCAGTACTTC. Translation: CASSPNGRGQETQYF.

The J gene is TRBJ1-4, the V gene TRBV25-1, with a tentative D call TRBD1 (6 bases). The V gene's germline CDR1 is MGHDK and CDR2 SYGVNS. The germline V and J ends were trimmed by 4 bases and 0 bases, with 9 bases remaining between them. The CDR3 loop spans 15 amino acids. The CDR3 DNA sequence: TGTGCCAGCAGTGGAGGGACAACAACTAATGAAAAACTGTTTTTT. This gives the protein CASSGGTTTNEKLFF.

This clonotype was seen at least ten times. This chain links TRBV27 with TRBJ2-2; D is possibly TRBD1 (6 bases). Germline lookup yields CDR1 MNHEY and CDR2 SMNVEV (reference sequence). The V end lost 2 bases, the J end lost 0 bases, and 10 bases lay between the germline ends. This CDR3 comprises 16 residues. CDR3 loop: CASSLVQGTNTGELFF. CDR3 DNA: TGTGCCAGCAGTTTAGTCCAGGGGACGAACACCGGGGAGCTGTTTTTT.

In DNA form, the CDR3 reads TGTGCCAGCAGCCCAGGGGGACTAGCGGGATCCTACAATGAGCAGTTCTTC. Protein: CASSPGGLAGSYNEQFF. V usage is TRBV7-9 and J usage is TRBJ2-1, with 13 bases aligning to TRBD2. The V segment lost 5 bases and the J segment 1 base; nucleotides outside the gene matches: 5. CDR1 and CDR2 from the germline V gene are SEHNR and FQNEAQ (reference sequence). The CDR3 is 17 amino acids.

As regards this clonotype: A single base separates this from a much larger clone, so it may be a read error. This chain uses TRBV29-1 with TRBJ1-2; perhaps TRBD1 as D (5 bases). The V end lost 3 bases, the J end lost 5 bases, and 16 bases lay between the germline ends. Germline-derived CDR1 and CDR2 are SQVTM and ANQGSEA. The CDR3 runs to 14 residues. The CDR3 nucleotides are TGCAGCGTTGATGCCCAGGGTGAGGGATATGGCTACACCTTC. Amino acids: CSVDAQGEGYGYTF.

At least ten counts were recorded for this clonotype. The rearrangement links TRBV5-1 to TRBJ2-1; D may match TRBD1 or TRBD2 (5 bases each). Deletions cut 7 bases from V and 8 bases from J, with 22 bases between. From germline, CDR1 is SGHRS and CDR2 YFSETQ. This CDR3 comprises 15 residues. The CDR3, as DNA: TGCGCCAGCGCCTCCGGGACCCGGCCCGGGGATGAGCAGTTCTTC. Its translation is CASASGTRPGDEQFF.

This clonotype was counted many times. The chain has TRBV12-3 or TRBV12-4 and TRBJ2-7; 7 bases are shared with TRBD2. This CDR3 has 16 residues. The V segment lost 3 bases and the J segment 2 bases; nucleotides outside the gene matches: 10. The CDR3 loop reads CASSFLPAGPPYEQYF. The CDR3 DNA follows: TGTGCCAGCAGTTTTTTGCCAGCGGGGCCCCCCTACGAGCAGTACTTC.